These 29 T cell receptor beta chains came from one sample sequenced in a study of blood T cells in healthy people across ages. It was with a sample-barcoded 5' primer and a J-beta primer mix that a second PCR of roughly 7 to 12 cycles was run. TCRdb fed the 5' RACE reads into MiXCR, producing one record per CDR3 protein. The table has about 970,000 distinct CDR3 sequences, roughly 47% seen once; the top ten hold about a fifth. Sequenced sample: blood. The receptors shown here come from a woman between 55 and 75 years old in good health.

This clonotype was seen ten or more times. The CDR3 loop reads CASSFSNPPEYF. The CDR3 coding sequence is TGTGCCAGCAGTTTTAGCAATCCGCCCGAGTACTTC. This chain joins TRBV12-3 or TRBV12-4 and TRBJ2-7; D gene unclear. The CDR3 consists of 12 residues. Trimming removed 3 bases from V and 11 bases from J, with 14 bases in between.

The chain is built from TRBV5-1 and TRBJ2-4; 8 bases align to TRBD2. The DNA matches TRBJ2-7 better at its end, which makes the J call doubtful. This CDR3 is built from 15 residues. Germline-derived CDR1 and CDR2 are SGHRS and YFSETQ. The CDR3 DNA follows: TGCGCCAGCAGCTACGGACGAGCGGGAGCCTACGAGCAGTACTTC. Translation gives CASSYGRAGAYEQYF.

This rearrangement joins TRBV6-6 to TRBJ1-4, with TRBD1 identical over 9 bases. The CDR3 sequence is 16 residues long. After removal of 6 bases from V and 4 bases from J, the junction contained 9 bases not matched to a gene. Per germline, CDR1 MNHNY and CDR2 SVGAGI (reference sequence). DNA for the CDR3: TGTGCCAGCAGCCTCCCGGGACAGGGTGATAATGAAAAACTGTTTTTT. Translation: CASSLPGQGDNEKLFF.

This clonotype showed up just a few times. The V and J genes are TRBV10-2 and TRBJ2-3, with D maybe TRBD2 (6 bases). V was pared by 4 bases and J by 0 bases, with 17 bases between. CDR1 is WSHSY and CDR2 is SAAADI in the germline V gene. CDR3 size: 17 residues. The CDR3, as DNA: TGCGCCAGCAGTGTACCAGTTAGGGGACTTAGCACAGATACGCAGTATTTT. This translates into CASSVPVRGLSTDTQYF.

This chain links TRBV7-2 with TRBJ2-5; the D is unclear. CDR1 is SGHTA, CDR2 FQGNSA, per germline. V was trimmed by 6 bases and J by 1 base, leaving 12 bases between them. The CDR3 covers 14 residues. The CDR3 region has the DNA TGTGCCAGCAGAGAAAACTACCTCCAAGAGACCCAGTACTTC. Protein sequence: CASRENYLQETQYF.

The chain is built from TRBV4-3 and TRBJ1-5; TRBD1 aligns across 9 bases. Trimming removed 0 bases from V and 9 bases from J; junction bases left unmatched: 6. The CDR3 totals 15 residues. In germline, CDR1 is LGHNA, CDR2 YSLEER. The CDR3 loop reads CASSQDGQGYRPQHF. CDR3 DNA: TGCGCCAGCAGCCAAGATGGACAGGGGTATCGGCCCCAGCATTTT.

A note on this clonotype: An end of the junction differs from the germline gene, which may be a read error. This sequence joins TRBV15 and TRBJ2-7; D could derive from TRBD1 or TRBD2 (5 bases each). CDR3 length: 15 residues. Germline CDR1 and CDR2: LNHNV and YYDKDF (reference sequence). This CDR3 is CATSRPGRVGYGQYF. CDR3 DNA sequence: TGTGCCACCAGCAGACCGGGACGGGTGGGCTACGGGCAGTACTTC.

V and J are TRBV20-1 and TRBJ2-7; 7 bases match TRBD1. J gave up 2 bases and V 5 bases, and 6 bases lay outside the gene matches. Germline lookup yields CDR1 DFQATT and CDR2 SNEGSKA (reference sequence). This CDR3 contains 13 residues. In DNA form, the CDR3 reads TGCAGTGCTTTTAGGGACAGCCCCTACGAGCAGTACTTC. Protein sequence: CSAFRDSPYEQYF.

The chain joins TRBV15 to TRBJ2-1; 10 nucleotides align to TRBD2. The CDR3 has 16 residues. CDR1 and CDR2 (germline): LNHNV, YYDKDF (reference sequence). With 3 bases clipped from V and 3 bases from J, the junction kept 5 bases outside the gene matches. The CDR3 is CATSSFGLADYNEQFF. In DNA form, the CDR3 reads TGTGCCACCAGCAGCTTCGGACTAGCGGACTACAATGAGCAGTTCTTC. Based on the CDR3 plus reference TRBV15 and TRBJ2-1, the full variable domain is DAMVIQNPRYQVTQFGKPVTLSCSQTLNHNVMYWYQQKSSQAPKLLFHYYDKDFNNEADTPDNFQSRRPNTSFCFLDIRSPGLGDTAMYLCATSSFGLADYNEQFFGPGTRLTVL.

The genes are TRBV6-2 or TRBV6-3 and TRBJ1-1, with unresolved D. Looked up from germline, CDR1 is MNHEY and CDR2 is SVGEGT. CDR3 length equals 14 residues. Trimming took 2 bases from V and 0 from J, leaving 7 bases between them. CDR3 in DNA: TGTGCCAGCAGTTACACTCAAGTGAACACTGAAGCTTTCTTT. It translates to CASSYTQVNTEAFF.

The chain is built from TRBV5-6 and TRBJ2-2; D gene unclear. This CDR3 has 13 amino acids. CDR1 and CDR2 from the germline V gene are SGHDT and YYEEEE. The germline V and J ends were trimmed by 4 bases and 2 bases, with 6 bases remaining between them. The CDR3 bases are TGTGCCAGCAGCCGAATCAACACCGGGGAGCTGTTTTTT. Translating gives CASSRINTGELFF.

The chain recombines TRBV28 with TRBJ2-7; 10 bases align to TRBD1. V lost 5 bases, J lost 1 base, and 5 bases stayed unmatched. From germline, CDR1 is MDHEN and CDR2 SYDVKM. This CDR3 spans 15 amino acids. The CDR3 here is CASSTRQGASYEQYF. CDR3 nucleotide sequence: TGTGCCAGCAGTACCCGACAGGGGGCGTCCTACGAGCAGTACTTC.

V and J are TRBV29-1 and TRBJ2-3; a weak D match, TRBD2 (6 bases). Germline lookup yields CDR1 SQVTM and CDR2 ANQGSEA. Trimming cost V 7 bases and J 4 bases, with 18 bases left between them. The CDR3 totals 14 residues. The CDR3 loop is CSGRGQGAPDTQYF. The CDR3 DNA follows: TGCAGCGGGAGGGGCCAAGGGGCCCCAGATACGCAGTATTTT.

The chain employs TRBV15 and TRBJ2-3; 7 bases map to TRBD2. Germline V gives CDR1 LNHNV, CDR2 YYDKDF (reference sequence). The V gene end was trimmed by 0 bases and the J gene end by 3 bases; junction bases not matched to a gene: 12. This CDR3 contains 18 residues. Written as DNA, the CDR3 is TGTGCCACCAGCAGAGATCGGGGCGGGAGTTACGGAACAGATACGCAGTATTTT. As protein: CATSRDRGGSYGTDTQYF. Full variable domain (missing parts from reference TRBV15 and TRBJ2-3): DAMVIQNPRYQVTQFGKPVTLSCSQTLNHNVMYWYQQKSSQAPKLLFHYYDKDFNNEADTPDNFQSRRPNTSFCFLDIRSPGLGDTAMYLCATSRDRGGSYGTDTQYFGPGTRLTVL.

V gene TRBV6-1 combines with J gene TRBJ2-5, with 9 bases fitting TRBD2. Germline CDR1 and CDR2: MNHNS and SASEGT. V gave up 6 bases and J gave up 11 bases; unmatched junction bases: 22. This CDR3 spans 17 amino acids. The DNA for the CDR3 is TGTGCCAGCAGGAGACTAGCGGAGTATCAAGAATACAATGAGCAGTACTTC. Its translation: CASRRLAEYQEYNEQYF.

This clonotype was seen a handful of times. The CDR3 nucleotides are TGTGCCAGCAGTTACTCGAGCGGTGCCTACGAGCAGTACTTC. It yields the protein CASSYSSGAYEQYF. The gene calls are TRBV6-2 or TRBV6-3 and TRBJ2-7; D is possibly TRBD2 (5 bases). The CDR3 has 14 residues. Per germline, CDR1 MNHEY and CDR2 SVGEGT. V was trimmed by 0 bases and J by 2 bases, leaving 8 bases between them.

The chain recombines TRBV4-2 with TRBJ2-5; D call uncertain. With 6 bases removed from V and 11 bases from J, the gap between germline ends came to 22 bases. Germline V gene sequence: CDR1 LGHNA, CDR2 YNFKEQ. The CDR3 sequence is 14 residues long. The CDR3 bases are TGTGCCAGCAGGACTTTGCCCGGCCACAATGAGCAGTACTTC. Protein sequence: CASRTLPGHNEQYF.

This chain uses TRBV30 with TRBJ2-6, with no clear D. The CDR3 contains 12 residues. Trimming pared 1 base from V and 3 bases from J, leaving 1 base between. Per germline, CDR1 GTSNPN and CDR2 SVGIG (reference sequence). The CDR3 region is CAWSDGANVLTF. The CDR3 DNA sequence: TGTGCCTGGAGTGATGGGGCCAACGTCCTGACTTTC.

The V call is TRBV9, the J call TRBJ2-2, with D tentatively TRBD2 (6 bases). The CDR3 loop spans 19 amino acids. CDR1 and CDR2 (germline): SGDLS, YYNGEE. Trimming pared 2 bases from V and 4 bases from J, leaving 24 bases between. CDR3 sequence reads: CASSVLGGSGRWGTGELFF. Written as DNA, the CDR3 is TGTGCCAGCAGCGTTCTGGGTGGGAGCGGGCGATGGGGCACCGGGGAGCTGTTTTTT.

This chain joins TRBV12-3 or TRBV12-4 and TRBJ2-1; 11 nucleotides agree with TRBD2. Germline trimming cut 6 bases from V and 7 bases from J; bases unmatched to any gene: 5. The CDR3 extends over 14 amino acids. CDR3: CASSPGLAANEQFF. CDR3 sequence (DNA): TGTGCCAGCAGCCCGGGACTAGCGGCTAATGAGCAGTTCTTC.

This chain joins TRBV4-1 and TRBJ2-5; possibly TRBD1 for D (6 bases). CDR3 size: 16 residues. Looked up from germline, CDR1 is MGHRA and CDR2 is YSYEKL. V was clipped by 1 base and J by 5 bases, with 17 bases between them. CDR3 residues: CASSQGQGKVVETQYF. The DNA of the CDR3 is TGCGCCAGCAGCCAAGGGCAGGGGAAGGTTGTGGAGACCCAGTACTTC.

CDR3 DNA: TGCAGTGCCGGGTTGGGGCACAATGAGCAGTTCTTC. Translating gives CSAGLGHNEQFF. This chain joins TRBV20-1 and TRBJ2-1; D is possibly TRBD1 (5 bases). Germline V gene sequence: CDR1 DFQATT, CDR2 SNEGSKA (reference sequence). The V end lost 6 bases, the J end lost 5 bases, and 11 bases lay between the germline ends. CDR3 size: 12 residues.

The rearrangement links TRBV28 to TRBJ2-7; D may be TRBD1 (5 bases). The CDR3 is made up of 13 amino acids. V was shortened by 6 bases and J by 3 bases, with 12 bases between the two germline ends. CDR1 and CDR2 (germline): MDHEN, SYDVKM. The CDR3 nucleotides read TGTGCCAGCAGGTCGACAGCGATCTACGAGCAGTACTTC. Residues: CASRSTAIYEQYF.

The chain combines TRBV29-1 with TRBJ2-5; D is unresolved. The J call is in doubt because the DNA end fits TRBJ2-7 better. The CDR3 totals 11 residues. Germline values: CDR1 SQVTM, CDR2 ANQGSEA. CDR3 sequence: CSVEEWGEQYF. The CDR3 DNA is TGCAGCGTTGAGGAGTGGGGCGAGCAGTACTTC.

J is TRBJ2-7 and V is TRBV28, with TRBD2 as a possible D gene (5 bases). Germline assignment: CDR1 MDHEN and CDR2 SYDVKM. There are 16 residues in the CDR3. With 5 bases removed from V and 4 bases from J, the gap between germline ends came to 21 bases. CDR3 coding DNA: TGTGCCAGCAGTCTTGGCGGACTGCCAAGCTCATACGAGCAGTACTTC. This codes for CASSLGGLPSSYEQYF.

This rearrangement joins TRBV28 to TRBJ2-4; 9 bases align to TRBD1. The end of the DNA is better explained by TRBJ2-7, so the J call may be wrong. Germline lookup yields CDR1 MDHEN and CDR2 SYDVKM. CDR3 size: 15 residues. CDR3 protein: CASSPRDRELYEQYF. In DNA form, the CDR3 reads TGTGCCAGCAGTCCCCGGGACAGGGAGTTGTACGAGCAGTACTTC.

This clonotype was detected ten times or more. The J gene is TRBJ2-7, the V gene TRBV28; tentatively, D is TRBD1 (6 bases). Germline lookup yields CDR1 MDHEN and CDR2 SYDVKM. V shed 6 bases and J shed 6 bases, with 18 bases lying between them. CDR3 length: 14 residues. This CDR3 reads CASRPGRGASEQYF. In DNA form, the CDR3 reads TGTGCCAGCAGGCCGGGCAGGGGTGCATCCGAGCAGTACTTC.

This clonotype has only a few counts. J is TRBJ2-7 and V is TRBV25-1; 10 nucleotides line up with TRBD2. Looked up from germline, CDR1 is MGHDK and CDR2 is SYGVNS. Trimming took 7 bases from V and 3 from J; bases not matched to a gene: 6. This CDR3 region has 14 residues. The chain's CDR3 is CASTPSGSIYEQYF. The CDR3 DNA reads TGTGCCAGCACTCCTAGCGGGAGTATCTACGAGCAGTACTTC.

The V and J genes are TRBV5-6 and TRBJ2-3; D might be TRBD1 (6 bases). V lost 6 bases, J lost 2 bases, and 19 bases lay in between. This CDR3 has 16 amino acids. Germline V gives CDR1 SGHDT, CDR2 YYEEEE. The CDR3 reads CASTLLGGATTDTQYF. Written as DNA, the CDR3 is TGTGCCAGCACCCTCTTAGGGGGAGCGACCACAGATACGCAGTATTTT.